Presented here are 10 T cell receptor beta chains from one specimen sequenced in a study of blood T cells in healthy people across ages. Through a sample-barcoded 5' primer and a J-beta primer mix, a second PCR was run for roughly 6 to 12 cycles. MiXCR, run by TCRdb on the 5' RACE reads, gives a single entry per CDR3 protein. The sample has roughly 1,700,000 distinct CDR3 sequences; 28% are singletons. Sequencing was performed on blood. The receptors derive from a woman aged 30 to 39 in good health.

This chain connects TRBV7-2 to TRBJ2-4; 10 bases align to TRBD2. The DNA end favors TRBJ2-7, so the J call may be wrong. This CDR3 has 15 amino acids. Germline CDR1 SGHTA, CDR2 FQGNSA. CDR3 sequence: CASSFGSGRQYEQYF. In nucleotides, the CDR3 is TGTGCCAGCAGCTTCGGTAGCGGGAGGCAGTACGAGCAGTACTTC.

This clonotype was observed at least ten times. The DNA of the CDR3 is TGTGCCATCATGCACAGCCTCGGTGGTGGCTACACCTTC. Its protein product is CAIMHSLGGGYTF. The J gene is TRBJ1-2, the V gene TRBV10-3; D is undetermined. The germline V and J ends were trimmed by 7 bases and 7 bases, with 16 bases remaining between them. The CDR3 spans 13 residues. The germline CDR1 and CDR2 sequences are ENHRY and SYGVKD.

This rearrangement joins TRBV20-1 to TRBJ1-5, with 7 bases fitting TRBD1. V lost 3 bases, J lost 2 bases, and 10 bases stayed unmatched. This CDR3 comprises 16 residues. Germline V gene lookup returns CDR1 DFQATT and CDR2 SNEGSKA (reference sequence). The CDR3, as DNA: TGCAGTGCTAGGACTAAGGGGGCTATCGGCAATCAGCCCCAGCATTTT. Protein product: CSARTKGAIGNQPQHF.

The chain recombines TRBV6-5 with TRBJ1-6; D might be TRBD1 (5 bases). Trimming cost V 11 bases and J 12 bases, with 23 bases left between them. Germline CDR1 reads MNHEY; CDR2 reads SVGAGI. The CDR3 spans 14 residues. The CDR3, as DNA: TGTGCCTGCAAACTCGACAGCGGAATTGGACCCCTCCACTTT. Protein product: CACKLDSGIGPLHF.

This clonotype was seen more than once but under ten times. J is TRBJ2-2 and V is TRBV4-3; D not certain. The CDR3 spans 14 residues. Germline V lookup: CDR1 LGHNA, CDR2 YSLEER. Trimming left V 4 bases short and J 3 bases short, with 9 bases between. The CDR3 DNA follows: TGCGCCAGCAGCCGGGAATCCTACACCGGGGAGCTGTTTTTT. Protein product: CASSRESYTGELFF.

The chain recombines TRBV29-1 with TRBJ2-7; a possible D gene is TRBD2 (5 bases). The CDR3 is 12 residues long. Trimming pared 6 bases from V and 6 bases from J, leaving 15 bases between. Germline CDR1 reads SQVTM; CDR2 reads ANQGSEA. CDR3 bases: TGCAGCGTCGAACAGAGGGCCGGCGAGCAGTACTTC. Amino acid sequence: CSVEQRAGEQYF.

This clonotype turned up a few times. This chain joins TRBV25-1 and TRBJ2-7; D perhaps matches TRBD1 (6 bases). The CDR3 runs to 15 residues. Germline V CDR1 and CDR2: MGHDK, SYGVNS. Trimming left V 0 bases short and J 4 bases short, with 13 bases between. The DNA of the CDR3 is TGTGCCAGCAGTGAATATCTGGGGGCGAATTACGAGCAGTACTTC. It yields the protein CASSEYLGANYEQYF.

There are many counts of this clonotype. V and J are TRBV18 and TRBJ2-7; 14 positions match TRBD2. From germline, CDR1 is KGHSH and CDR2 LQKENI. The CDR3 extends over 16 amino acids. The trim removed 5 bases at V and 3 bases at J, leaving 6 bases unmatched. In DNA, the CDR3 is TGTGCCAGCTCATCGGGACTAGCGGGAGTACGCTACGAGCAGTACTTC. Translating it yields CASSSGLAGVRYEQYF.

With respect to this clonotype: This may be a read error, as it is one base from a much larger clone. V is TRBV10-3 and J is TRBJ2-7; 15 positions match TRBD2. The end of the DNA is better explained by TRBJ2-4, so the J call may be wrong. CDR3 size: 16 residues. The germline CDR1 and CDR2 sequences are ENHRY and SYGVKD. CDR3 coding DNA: TGTGCCATCAGTGGGTCGGGACTAGCGGGAGGAAACATTCAGTACTTC. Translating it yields CAISGSGLAGGNIQYF.

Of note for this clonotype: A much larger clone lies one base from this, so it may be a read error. The CDR3 here is CASRSYGQGQETQFF. CDR3 DNA sequence: TGCGCCAGCAGAAGCTATGGACAGGGCCAAGAGACCCAGTTCTTC. J is TRBJ2-1 and V is TRBV4-1, with 8 bases aligning to TRBD1. The junction had 17 bases not matched to a gene; V was cut back by 6 bases and J by 13 bases. Germline V gene lookup returns CDR1 MGHRA and CDR2 YSYEKL. This CDR3 comprises 15 residues.